This paragraph covers one TCR beta chain sequence. What it recognizes is unknown. The source of the sample is a study of post-analysis software for immune sequencing data. General observations from the study: When patients were compared with controls, a handful of TRBV segments were more frequent, TRBV5-6, TRBV5-1 and TRBV20-1 among them.

Each TCR beta cDNA library carried unique molecular identifiers. MiXCR, run by TCRdb on the PCR reads, gives a single entry per CDR3 protein. In the table there are around 710,000 distinct CDR3 sequences, around 42% of which are singletons. CDR1 DFQATT and CDR2 SNEGSKA come from the germline V gene (reference sequence). Trimming at V came to 2 bases and at J to 7 bases, leaving 8 bases not matched to a gene. The CDR3 has 13 amino acids. The sequenced sample was blood. The receptor comes from a girl between 5 and 17 years old with multiple sclerosis. The V call is TRBV20-1, the J call TRBJ2-7, with 7 positions matching TRBD2. DNA for the CDR3: TGCAGTGCTAGACCTCCCCAGCGGGGTGAGCAGTACTTC. Its protein is CSARPPQRGEQYF.